This TCR beta chain derives from a study of blood T cell repertoires in COVID-19. Overall study context: Donors in the United States, Italy and Spain gave samples during acute or convalescent COVID-19. Sources were T cells, B-cell-depleted T cells, or PBMCs; the material itself was cDNA or gDNA.

Authors' analysis steps: By means of reference gene primer amplification, nucleated cell counts were estimated. The data were produced by immunoSEQ multiplex PCR, yet TCRdb's version contains in-frame clones alone and is incomplete. V and J calls and clone size are given by that table; D and trimming were obtained from the DNA. The profile covers 260,000 or so clones, with 88% appearing a single time and approximately 0.7% taken by the ten largest. The V gene's germline CDR1 is GTSNPN and CDR2 SVGIG (reference sequence). CDR3 length: 13 residues. V was pared by 7 bases and J by 4 bases, with 14 bases between.

The V and J genes are TRBV30 and TRBJ1-5; D is possibly TRBD1 (6 bases). Sequenced input: peripheral blood. The receptor was isolated from a human donor in a cohort sampled during active COVID-19. The chain's CDR3 is CAYSGTRNQPQHF. The CDR3 DNA reads as TGTGCCTACTCCGGGACAAGGAATCAGCCCCAGCATTTT.